Shown below are 17 T cell receptor beta chains from a single sample sequenced in a study of beta chain features in type 1 diabetes. Expressed TCRB transcripts were sequenced because the isolated RNA had all been reverse transcribed beforehand. Sequenced by immunoSEQ multiplex PCR; TCRdb stores in-frame clones only, minus some. The table includes 350,000 or so clones, around a fifth detected once. Material for sequencing was naive CD4+ T cells from blood. The receptors stem from a woman under 30 in good health.

The rearrangement links TRBV9 to TRBJ2-3; TRBD1 is a possible D gene (6 bases). Germline CDR1 SGDLS, CDR2 YYNGEE. CDR3 length equals 17 residues. Between the trimmed V and J ends, which lost 4 bases and 0 bases, there was a span of 18 bases. The CDR3 spells CASSLNKHRVSTDTQYF. The DNA for the CDR3 is TGTGCCAGCAGCCTAAACAAACACAGGGTTAGCACAGATACGCAGTATTTT.

The V call is TRBV4-1, the J call TRBJ1-2; no reliable D call. The germline V gene encodes CDR1 MGHRA and CDR2 YSYEKL. The CDR3 spans 17 residues. V gave up 1 base and J gave up 4 bases, with 19 bases separating them. CDR3 region: CASSQVIRGSSGYGYTF. The CDR3 DNA sequence: TGCGCCAGCAGCCAAGTCATTCGGGGATCCTCGGGCTATGGCTACACCTTC.

J is TRBJ1-1 and V is TRBV5-4; D remains unclear. CDR1 and CDR2 (germline): SGHNT, YYREEE (reference sequence). V was cut by 3 bases and J by 1 base, with 4 bases left in between. The CDR3 sequence is 12 residues long. CDR3 loop: CASSSWNTEAFF. CDR3 sequence (DNA): TGTGCCAGCAGCTCGTGGAACACTGAAGCTTTCTTT.

This clone has a handful of counts. The V call is TRBV5-1, the J call TRBJ1-1; no firm D call. CDR1 and CDR2 from the germline V gene are SGHRS and YFSETQ. V lost 1 base and J lost 4, with 8 bases in between. This CDR3 spans 13 amino acids. CDR3 nucleotides: TGCGCCAGCAGCTTGTTACGGGGCACTGAAGCTTTCTTT. As protein: CASSLLRGTEAFF.

This chain uses TRBV30 with TRBJ1-2, with 8 bases fitting TRBD1. The germline gives CDR1 GTSNPN, CDR2 SVGIG (reference sequence). The CDR3 spans 13 residues. Trimming cost V 1 base and J 7 bases; bases outside gene matches: 5. CDR3 in amino acids: CAWSAADRGGYTF. CDR3 DNA: TGTGCCTGGAGTGCCGCCGACAGGGGTGGCTACACCTTC. Looking up the rest from reference TRBV30 and TRBJ1-2 gives the full variable domain: SQTIHQWPATLVQPVGSPLSLECTVEGTSNPNLYWYRQAAGRGLQLLFYSVGIGQISSEVPQNLSASRPQDRQFILSSKKLLLSDSGFYLCAWSAADRGGYTFGSGTRLTVV.

CDR3 DNA: TGCGCCAGCAGCCAGTTCACTATACGGGAGGAGCAGTACTTC. The encoded protein is CASSQFTIREEQYF. The chain carries TRBV4-1 and TRBJ2-7; perhaps TRBD2 as D (6 bases). Germline V gene lookup returns CDR1 MGHRA and CDR2 YSYEKL. The ends were cut back, 3 bases at V and 7 bases at J, with 16 bases in the middle. CDR3 size: 14 residues.

The chain recombines TRBV13 with TRBJ2-3; 8 positions agree with TRBD2. This CDR3 region has 16 residues. V dropped 5 bases and J dropped 2; count of bases not matched to a gene: 9. Germline V CDR1 and CDR2: PRHDT, FYEKMQ (reference sequence). The CDR3 coding sequence is TGTGCCAGCAGCCTTAAGACTAGCGCCTACACAGATACGCAGTATTTT. Its translation: CASSLKTSAYTDTQYF.

In this sample, this clone turned up a few times. The chain joins TRBV9 to TRBJ2-5; TRBD1 is a possible D gene (6 bases). This CDR3 comprises 15 residues. The germline gives CDR1 SGDLS, CDR2 YYNGEE. Trimming took 5 bases from V and 3 from J, leaving 17 bases between them. This chain's CDR3 is CASRPTGWREETQYF. The CDR3 bases are TGTGCCAGCAGGCCTACAGGGTGGAGAGAAGAGACCCAGTACTTC.

This clone appeared a few times. The CDR3 nucleotides read TGTGCCAGTGTCCGGGACAGGGGCTATGGCTACACCTTC. Translating it yields CASVRDRGYGYTF. V is TRBV19 and J is TRBJ1-2; 10 bases agree with TRBD1. Germline loops: CDR1 LNHDA, CDR2 SQIVND (reference sequence). The CDR3 contains 13 residues. J was trimmed by 4 bases and V by 8 bases; bases with no gene match: 4.

This clone turned up a few times. The gene calls are TRBV11-2 and TRBJ2-2; D is undetermined. Trimming pared 3 bases from V and 6 bases from J, leaving 8 bases between. This CDR3 spans 13 amino acids. Germline CDR1 reads SGHAT; CDR2 reads FQNNGV. The CDR3 loop reads CASSFNRAGELFF. CDR3 coding DNA: TGTGCCAGCAGCTTCAATCGCGCCGGGGAGCTGTTTTTT.

The chain joins TRBV6-5 to TRBJ2-2; 7 nucleotides line up with TRBD2. This CDR3 contains 16 residues. Germline loops: CDR1 MNHEY, CDR2 SVGAGI. Trimming at V came to 2 bases and at J to 3 bases, leaving 6 bases not matched to a gene. The CDR3 DNA follows: TGTGCCAGCAGTTACCCGAGCGGGGACGACACCGGGGAGCTGTTTTTT. It translates to CASSYPSGDDTGELFF.

The sample holds a few counts of this clone. The chain carries TRBV2 and TRBJ2-3; no clear D. The CDR3 has 12 residues. With 7 bases removed from V and 2 bases from J, the gap between germline ends came to 7 bases. Germline loops: CDR1 SNHLY, CDR2 FYNNEI. CDR3 coding DNA: TGTGCCAGCACCCAGAACACAGATACGCAGTATTTT. Residues: CASTQNTDTQYF.

The CDR3 DNA reads as TGTGCCTGGAGTCCGGGACTAGCGGGGCCGTGGGGGGAGACCCAGTACTTC. Translated: CAWSPGLAGPWGETQYF. The V call is TRBV30, the J call TRBJ2-5; 13 nucleotides line up with TRBD2. Germline V lookup: CDR1 GTSNPN, CDR2 SVGIG (reference sequence). J lost 5 bases, V lost 2 bases, and 11 bases had no gene match. CDR3 length: 17 amino acids.

The chain joins TRBV19 to TRBJ1-4; 7 bases match TRBD1. The germline V gene encodes CDR1 LNHDA and CDR2 SQIVND (reference sequence). V gave up 5 bases and J gave up 4 bases; unmatched junction bases: 4. This CDR3 contains 14 residues. This CDR3 reads CASSLDRSNEKLFF. CDR3 nucleotides: TGTGCCAGTAGTCTGGACAGGAGTAATGAAAAACTGTTTTTT.

The rearrangement uses TRBV5-1 and TRBJ2-1, with D perhaps matching TRBD1 (6 bases). The V gene's germline CDR1 is SGHRS and CDR2 YFSETQ. The CDR3 is 14 residues long. The V end lost 6 bases, the J end lost 3 bases, and 13 bases lay between the germline ends. The CDR3: CASTAGTYYNEQFF. CDR3 in DNA: TGCGCCAGCACCGCCGGGACATACTACAATGAGCAGTTCTTC.

The J gene is TRBJ2-7, the V gene TRBV7-2, with 12 nucleotides matching TRBD2. Trimming took 3 bases from V and 10 from J; bases not matched to a gene: 7. The CDR3 length is 14 residues. CDR1 and CDR2 (germline): SGHTA, FQGNSA. The CDR3: CASSFRTSGVEQYF. CDR3 DNA sequence: TGTGCCAGCAGCTTTCGGACTAGCGGGGTGGAACAGTACTTC. Filled out from reference TRBV7-2 and TRBJ2-7, the complete variable domain reads GAGVSQSPSNKVTEKGKDVELRCDPISGHTALYWYRQSLGQGLEFLIYFQGNSAPDKSGLPSDRFSAERTGGSVSTLTIQRTQQEDSAVYLCASSFRTSGVEQYFGPGTRLTVT.

The genes are TRBV29-1 and TRBJ2-1; TRBD2 might be the D (6 bases). The V and J ends lost 6 bases and 2 bases respectively, with 11 bases between them. The CDR3 sequence is 13 residues long. Germline CDR1 reads SQVTM; CDR2 reads ANQGSEA. CDR3 sequence reads: CSVARGTYNEQFF. For the CDR3, the DNA is TGCAGCGTGGCCCGGGGGACCTACAATGAGCAGTTCTTC.